This T cell receptor (beta chain) was recovered during a study of cytomegalovirus exposure and HLA in healthy donors. Findings and caveats of the study: Most TCR sequences were uncommon, yet certain public TCRs appeared in many donors.

CDR3 length equals 13 residues. Germline values: CDR1 SGHRS, CDR2 YFSETQ. The V and J ends lost 6 bases and 1 base respectively, with 10 bases between them. Concerning this clone itself: Its antigen is not known.

PCR was performed using 60 Vbeta and 13 Jbeta primers. Authors' processing steps: In a later analysis, some 10 million of around 75 million unique beta chains occurred in at least two donors. The method was immunoSEQ multiplex PCR; TCRdb's version includes in-frame clones alone and lacks a portion of them. V and J calls plus clone size are reproduced from that table; the DNA served to infer D and trimming. Of about 100,000 clones listed, 79% are singletons. The sequence came from a female donor in good health and CMV-seropositive. This chain joins TRBV5-1 and TRBJ1-1; D remains ambiguous. Sequencing input: PBMCs. The CDR3 DNA is TGCGCCAGCACCCTCAGTGGGAACACTGAAGCTTTCTTT. Amino acids: CASTLSGNTEAFF.